This paragraph reports one T cell receptor beta chain. The antigen remains undetermined. Sorted subsets were CFSE-labeled and cultured 4 to 6 days with allogeneic dendritic cells. Some clones are missing from TCRdb's copy, which holds only in-frame ones; the method was immunoSEQ multiplex PCR. This table holds over 10,000 clones, about 60% found once. V shed 5 bases, J shed 2 bases, and the junction held 3 bases outside the gene matches. The CDR3 runs to 15 residues. Germline V gives CDR1 SEHNR, CDR2 FQNEAQ (reference sequence). The data were obtained in a study of regulatory dendritic cells for organ transplantation. Across the whole study: Regulatory dendritic cells came from monocytes given vitamin D3 and IL-10.

Study outcomes and limitations: The authors noted considerable between-person heterogeneity in alloreactive memory CD8+ cells. Memory CD8+ T cells were the most oligoclonal; naive cells were highly diverse.

V is TRBV7-9 and J is TRBJ2-3; 11 bases are a match to TRBD1. The specimen sequenced was naive CD8+ T cells from blood cultured with dendritic cells. Subset meaning: CD45RA+ naive T cells. The receptor's source is a human donor in good health. CDR3 region: CASSGTGGYTDTQYF. In DNA form, the CDR3 reads TGTGCCAGCAGCGGGACAGGGGGTTACACAGATACGCAGTATTTT. Filled out from reference TRBV7-9 and TRBJ2-3, the complete variable domain reads DTGVSQNPRHKITKRGQNVTFRCDPISEHNRLYWYRQTLGQGPEFLTYFQNEAQLEKSRLLSDRFSAERPKGSFSTLEIQRTEQGDSAMYLCASSGTGGYTDTQYFGPGTRLTVL.